Listed below are T cell receptor beta chains from one sample, sequenced in a study of human thymus T cells. Using immunoSEQ multiplex PCR, the repertoire was profiled, and TCRdb retains in-frame clones only, with some absent. Seen here are 70,000 to 75,000 clones, roughly 94% observed once, and the top ten hold approximately 0.032%. Specimen: thymus tissue. These receptors were collected from a girl under three years old with a congenital heart defect but otherwise immunologically healthy. CDR3s include the opening cysteine and the closing phenylalanine or tryptophan. The D gene is left open where the match is weak. Rows may omit the clone size; those that give it use once, few, many or a size class.

D	V	J	length	size	DNA	CDR3
.	TRBV21-1	TRBJ1-4	19	.	TGTGCCAGCAGCAAAGCTCCAAGCGACAGGGGCGCAACTAATGAAAAACTGTTTTTT	CASSKAPSDRGATNEKLFF
.	TRBV7-2	TRBJ2-1	15	.	TGTGCCAGCAGCTTTTTACAGGTCTCCTACAATGAGCAGTTCTTC	CASSFLQVSYNEQFF
.	TRBV4-2	TRBJ2-5	16	.	TGTGCCAGCAGCCAAGATGACGTGGAGGGGCAAGAGACCCAGTACTTC	CASSQDDVEGQETQYF
.	TRBV20-1	TRBJ2-5	11	.	TGCAGTGCTGAGGACTTAGAGACCCAGTACTTC	CSAEDLETQYF
.	TRBV7-3	TRBJ2-3	14	.	TGTGCCAGCAGCTTAAGTCGGGGGACAGATACGCAGTATTTT	CASSLSRGTDTQYF
TRBD1	TRBV15	TRBJ2-3	15	.	TGTGCCACCAGCACTCAGGGACAGGGGACAGATACGCAGTATTTT	CATSTQGQGTDTQYF
.	TRBV9	TRBJ2-1	16	.	TGTGCCAGCAGCCCCCGAGTGGGGCCGAGACCGGGTGAGCAGTTCTTC	CASSPRVGPRPGEQFF
.	TRBV2	TRBJ1-2	14	.	TGTGCCAGCAGTGACAGCGACCCGTCCTATGGCTACACCTTC	CASSDSDPSYGYTF
.	TRBV4-2	TRBJ1-3	19	.	TGTGCCAGCAGCCAAGAAGGCGGCACATCATCTCGCTCTGGAAACACCATATATTTT	CASSQEGGTSSRSGNTIYF
.	TRBV5-1	TRBJ2-7	16	.	TGCGCCAGCAGCTTTGTAGGTTCAGGGGTTCCCGACGAGCAGTACTTC	CASSFVGSGVPDEQYF
TRBD1	TRBV5-1	TRBJ1-5	19	.	TGCGCCAGCAGCTTGGACGGGACAGGGGGCGAGGAGGGCAATCAGCCCCAGCATTTT	CASSLDGTGGEEGNQPQHF
TRBD1	TRBV10-2	TRBJ1-5	16	.	TGCGCCAGCACCCCGGGACAGGGTATAGGCAATCAGCCCCAGCATTTT	CASTPGQGIGNQPQHF
.	TRBV10-1	TRBJ2-3	15	.	TGCGCCAGCCGGGAAAACCAACTATACCCAGATACGCAGTATTTT	CASRENQLYPDTQYF
.	TRBV19	TRBJ2-5	16	.	TGTGCCAGTAGTATTTGGCCGGGCGGGGTGGGAGAGACCCAGTACTTC	CASSIWPGGVGETQYF
TRBD2	TRBV27	TRBJ2-3	16	once	TGTGCCAGCAGTTTATCGGCGGGAGTAATCGCAGATACGCAGTATTTT	CASSLSAGVIADTQYF
.	TRBV25-1	TRBJ2-3	11	.	TGTGCCAGCAGTGATGCGGATACGCAGTATTTT	CASSDADTQYF
.	TRBV2	TRBJ2-3	15	.	TGTGCCAGCAGTGATGGGGGGCCGGGGGCAGATACGCAGTATTTT	CASSDGGPGADTQYF
TRBD1	TRBV19	TRBJ2-2	14	once	TGTGCCAGTGACAGGGGCCACTACACCGGGGAGCTGTTTTTT	CASDRGHYTGELFF
.	TRBV11-2	TRBJ2-5	18	.	TGTGCCAGCAGCTTAGATCTACCACGAAAATGGGGCCCACGTGACCAGTACTTC	CASSLDLPRKWGPRDQYF
TRBD2	TRBV9	TRBJ2-7	17	.	TGTGCCAGCAGCGTAGAGAGTAGCGGGAGAGGAATAGGCGAGCAGTACTTC	CASSVESSGRGIGEQYF
.	TRBV30	TRBJ2-7	13	.	TGTGCCTGGAGTGTATTAGTGCAATACGAGCAGTACTTC	CAWSVLVQYEQYF
.	TRBV5-6	TRBJ1-4	11	once	TGTGCCAGCAGCCGGAGGAGCGAACTGTTTTTT	CASSRRSELFF
.	TRBV14	TRBJ2-1	16	.	TGTGCCAGCAGCCAAGATCTTAGTGGCTCCTACAATGAGCAGTTCTTC	CASSQDLSGSYNEQFF
TRBD1	TRBV11-2	TRBJ2-1	15	.	TGTGCCAGCAGCCCCGGGACAGCGACCTACAATGAGCAGTTCTTC	CASSPGTATYNEQFF
.	TRBV28	TRBJ1-3	13	.	TGTGCCAGCAGTCCCACTACTGGAAACACCATATATTTT	CASSPTTGNTIYF
.	TRBV4-2	TRBJ2-1	15	.	TGTGCCAGCAGCCAAGCGGCAGGGGATGGCGGTGAGCAGTTCTTC	CASSQAAGDGGEQFF
.	TRBV18	TRBJ1-1	14	.	TGTGCCAGCTCAGAGCCCATCATGAACACTGAAGCTTTCTTT	CASSEPIMNTEAFF
.	TRBV25-1	TRBJ2-1	16	.	TGTGCCAGCAGTGGTTTTACATCGGGGACCCCCCATGAGCAGTTCTTC	CASSGFTSGTPHEQFF
.	TRBV30	TRBJ2-7	18	.	TGTGCCTGGAGTCCCCGGTGGCCTCCGGGACTCGAGGAGTGCGAGCAGTACTTC	CAWSPRWPPGLEECEQYF
.	TRBV25-1	TRBJ2-1	14	.	TGTGCCAGCAGTCGCCCTGGGTCGCCGAATGAGCAGTTCTTC	CASSRPGSPNEQFF
.	TRBV18	TRBJ1-3	12	.	TGTGCCAGCTCACCTTCCGGAAACACCATATATTTT	CASSPSGNTIYF
.	TRBV15	TRBJ2-6	19	.	TGTGCCACCAGCAGAGATTCAAGAGCCCCTCTTTCTGGGGCCAACGTCCTGACTTTC	CATSRDSRAPLSGANVLTF
.	TRBV11-3	TRBJ2-1	20	.	TGTGCCAGCAGCTTAGGCCGAGGGGCCCCCTACTATGACTCCTACAATGAGCAGTTCTTC	CASSLGRGAPYYDSYNEQFF
.	TRBV28	TRBJ2-3	18	.	TGTGCCAGCCGGATTACTAGTGAAGGGAAGGCCCTCACAGATACGCAGTATTTT	CASRITSEGKALTDTQYF
.	TRBV19	TRBJ2-2	17	.	TGTGCCAGTAGCGACTCAGGAGGGCCCAGACTCGTCGGGGAGCTGTTTTTT	CASSDSGGPRLVGELFF
.	TRBV5-1	TRBJ2-7	16	.	TGCGCCAGCAGCTTTCGGGGGAACAGGGACCTCTACGAGCAGTACTTC	CASSFRGNRDLYEQYF
TRBD1	TRBV30	TRBJ1-2	17	.	TGTGCCTGGAGTAAGAAGCCACCGGACAGGGAAAGGGATGGCTACACCTTC	CAWSKKPPDRERDGYTF
TRBD2	TRBV10-3	TRBJ2-3	14	once	TGTGCCATCAGGGGCGGGAGGGGGACAGATACGCAGTATTTT	CAIRGGRGTDTQYF